This T cell receptor (beta chain) was found in a study of identical twins. TCRdb itself ran the 5' RACE reads through MiXCR, one entry per CDR3 protein. The table records around 690,000 distinct CDR3 sequences, about 20% of them present only once. This CDR3 spans 16 amino acids. The V gene end was trimmed by 3 bases and the J gene end by 4 bases; junction bases not matched to a gene: 8. These data are also associated with another study on T cells expressing NK-cell markers.

V usage is TRBV12-3 or TRBV12-4 and J usage is TRBJ2-1; 8 bases are a match to TRBD2. The clonotype originates from a woman aged 18 to 35 in good health. The sequenced sample consisted of PBMCs. CDR3 DNA: TGTGCCAGCAGTTTTTTTGGGACTAGAATTTACAATGAGCAGTTCTTC. This encodes CASSFFGTRIYNEQFF.